This T cell receptor (beta chain) originates from a study of control samples from healthy donors and cancer patients. Trimming stripped 1 base from V and 4 bases from J, with 8 bases between. The CDR3 is 13 amino acids. Germline V gene data show CDR1 as SGDLS and CDR2 as YYNGEE. Profiled with immunoSEQ multiplex PCR; TCRdb holds only in-frame clones, not every one. The table shows some 120,000 clones, with 87% occurring only once. This clone has more than one count but fewer than ten. This TCR was sampled from a man in his forties in good health. Sequenced sample: blood. The chain joins TRBV9 to TRBJ1-1; D is unclear. The CDR3 sequence: CASSVSGGTEAFF. The CDR3 coding sequence is TGTGCCAGCAGCGTATCGGGCGGCACTGAAGCTTTCTTT.